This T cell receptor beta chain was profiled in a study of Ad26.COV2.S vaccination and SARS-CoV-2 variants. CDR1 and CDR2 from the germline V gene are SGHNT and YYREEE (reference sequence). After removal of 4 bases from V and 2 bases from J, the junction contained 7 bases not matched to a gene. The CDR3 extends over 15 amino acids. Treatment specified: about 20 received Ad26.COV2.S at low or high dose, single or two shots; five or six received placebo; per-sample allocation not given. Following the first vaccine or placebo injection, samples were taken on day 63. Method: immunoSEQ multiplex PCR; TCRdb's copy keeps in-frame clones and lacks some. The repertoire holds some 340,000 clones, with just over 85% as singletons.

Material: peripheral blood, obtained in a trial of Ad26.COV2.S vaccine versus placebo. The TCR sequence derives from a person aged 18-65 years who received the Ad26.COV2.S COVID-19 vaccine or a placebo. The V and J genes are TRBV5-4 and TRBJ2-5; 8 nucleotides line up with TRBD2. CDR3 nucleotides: TGTGCCAGCAGCCTCAGGGTAGCGGGGCAAGAGACCCAGTACTTC. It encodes CASSLRVAGQETQYF.